This TCR beta chain emerged from a study of identical twins. Study findings and constraints: Potential partial confounding of zero-insertion analyses by invariant MAIT and iNKT cells was noted. Out-of-frame alpha sequences common to twins were enriched for low generation probability. Cross-sectional statistical analysis was relied on for the conclusions, without the same donors being followed.

TCRdb passed the 5' RACE reads through MiXCR, listing each CDR3 protein once. Of 310,000 or so distinct CDR3 sequences in the sample, around 8.8% were seen once. Only a few counts were recorded for this clonotype. Its target is not known. The junction had 3 bases not matched to a gene; V was cut back by 8 bases and J by 2 bases. The CDR3 is 13 amino acids. This sample also appeared in a second study, on yellow fever vaccine responses in identical twins.

Material: memory (CD45RO+) T cells sorted from blood. This TCR was recovered from a woman aged 18-35 years in good health. The chain combines TRBV12-3 or TRBV12-4 with TRBJ2-1; TRBD2 agrees at 7 bases. The CDR3 is CASSGTTYNEQFF. Written as DNA, the CDR3 is TGTGCCAGCTCCGGGACTACCTACAATGAGCAGTTCTTC.